The 25 T cell receptor beta chains given below trace back to one sample, sequenced in a study of Graves' ophthalmopathy and Graves' hyperthyroidism. TCR beta CDR3 regions were amplified from RNA transcripts. The authors performed first-round RT-PCR with HTBI primers and then a second-round multiplex PCR. MiXCR was run by TCRdb on the multiplex PCR reads, yielding one entry per CDR3 protein. The sample consists of about 380,000 distinct CDR3 sequences, about 16% of them appearing once. The sequenced sample was peripheral blood. The source of these receptors is a woman aged 18-30 years with stable Graves' hyperthyroidism.

This clonotype was picked up many times. The J gene is TRBJ2-6, the V gene TRBV9; perhaps TRBD1 as D (6 bases). This CDR3 is 15 amino acids long. V was clipped by 3 bases and J by 4 bases, with 11 bases between them. CDR1 is SGDLS, CDR2 YYNGEE, per germline. This chain's CDR3 is CASSGTGSGANVLTF. CDR3 sequence (DNA): TGTGCCAGCAGCGGCACAGGGTCCGGGGCCAACGTCCTGACTTTC.

This clonotype was counted many times. The genes are TRBV2 and TRBJ2-2; the D gene is possibly TRBD2 (6 bases). The CDR3 loop spans 17 amino acids. CDR1 SNHLY and CDR2 FYNNEI come from the germline V gene. The ends were cut back, 0 bases at V and 1 base at J, with 12 bases in the middle. Here the CDR3 reads CASSEALSTRNTGELFF. CDR3 bases: TGTGCCAGCAGTGAAGCCTTATCGACTAGGAACACCGGGGAGCTGTTTTTT. The whole variable domain, filled in from reference TRBV2 and TRBJ2-2, reads EPEVTQTPSHQVTQMGQEVILRCVPISNHLYFYWYRQILGQKVEFLVSFYNNEISEKSEIFDDQFSVERPDGSNFTLKIRSTKLEDSAMYFCASSEALSTRNTGELFFGEGSRLTVL.

This clonotype was counted ten times or more. The DNA of the CDR3 is TGCAGTGCTGCGGACGGTTCCTATGGCTACACCTTC. This sequence encodes CSAADGSYGYTF. The gene calls are TRBV20-1 and TRBJ1-2; D remains unclear. The CDR3 runs to 12 residues. Trimming pared 5 bases from V and 4 bases from J, leaving 11 bases between. CDR1 and CDR2 (germline): DFQATT, SNEGSKA (reference sequence).

This clonotype was counted many times. The chain recombines TRBV5-1 with TRBJ1-1, with D maybe TRBD1 (6 bases). The CDR3 totals 13 residues. V shed 3 bases and J shed 11 bases, with 17 bases lying between them. Per germline, CDR1 SGHRS and CDR2 YFSETQ. The CDR3 sequence is CASSSNYRAGAFF. CDR3 coding DNA: TGCGCCAGCAGCTCAAACTACAGGGCTGGGGCTTTCTTT.

As DNA, the CDR3 is TGTGCCAGCAGCTTTTTACCGGGACTAGCGACCAAGGGAACCGGGGAGCTGTTTTTT. This encodes CASSFLPGLATKGTGELFF. The gene calls are TRBV3-1 and TRBJ2-2; 10 bases line up with TRBD2. The V segment lost 5 bases and the J segment 5 bases; nucleotides outside the gene matches: 17. The CDR3 loop spans 19 amino acids. Germline V gene sequence: CDR1 LGHDT, CDR2 YNNKEL (reference sequence).

The V and J genes are TRBV9 and TRBJ1-1, with 12 bases matching TRBD1. Germline CDR1 reads SGDLS; CDR2 reads YYNGEE. CDR3 length: 16 amino acids. The V and J ends lost 4 bases and 4 bases, in that order; junction bases with no gene match: 8. The CDR3 is CASSPRDRGRGTEAFF. The DNA of the CDR3 is TGTGCCAGCAGCCCACGGGACAGGGGGCGAGGCACTGAAGCTTTCTTT.

This clonotype was detected many times. A much larger clone differs from this one at a single base, so this may be a read error. This sequence joins TRBV12-3 or TRBV12-4 and TRBJ2-5; maybe TRBD2 (5 bases). The CDR3 totals 14 residues. The CDR3 loop is CASSRDEVQETKYF. Here the CDR3 DNA reads TGTGCCAGCAGCCGGGATGAGGTCCAAGAGACCAAGTACTTC.

This clonotype has ten or more counts. This rearrangement joins TRBV10-3 to TRBJ1-1, with D perhaps matching TRBD1 (5 bases). From germline, CDR1 is ENHRY and CDR2 SYGVKD. Trimming cost V 6 bases and J 1 base, with 9 bases left between them. The CDR3 runs to 13 residues. The DNA for the CDR3 is TGTGCCATCAGCATGGGGGGGAACACTGAAGCTTTCTTT. This gives the protein CAISMGGNTEAFF.

This clonotype was seen ten or more times. Here the CDR3 reads CALERGASNIQYF. The DNA for the CDR3 is TGCGCGCTAGAGCGGGGGGCGAGTAACATTCAGTACTTC. V usage is TRBV20-1 and J usage is TRBJ2-4; 9 nucleotides agree with TRBD2. This CDR3 comprises 13 residues. CDR1 and CDR2 from the germline V gene are DFQATT and SNEGSKA (reference sequence).

This chain uses TRBV4-1 with TRBJ1-1; tentative D call: TRBD1 (5 bases). Per germline, CDR1 MGHRA and CDR2 YSYEKL. This CDR3 comprises 15 residues. The V end was cut by 4 bases, the J end by 2 bases, with 14 bases between. CDR3 residues: CASSRGGRGNTEAFF. The CDR3 DNA follows: TGCGCCAGCAGCCGTGGGGGACGCGGAAACACTGAAGCTTTCTTT.

Many counts were recorded for this clonotype. The chain combines TRBV6-1 with TRBJ2-7; D uncertain. Germline values: CDR1 MNHNS, CDR2 SASEGT. The V gene lost 8 bases and the J gene lost 2 bases, with 7 bases spanning the gap. The CDR3 sequence is 11 residues long. As DNA, the CDR3 is TGTGCCAGCGGCGACGCCTACGAGCAGTACTTC. Its translation: CASGDAYEQYF.

This clonotype occurred a few times. This rearrangement joins TRBV4-1 to TRBJ2-3; no definite D call. V was cut by 7 bases and J by 1 base, with 12 bases left in between. The CDR3 is made up of 14 amino acids. CDR1 MGHRA and CDR2 YSYEKL come from the germline V gene. This chain's CDR3 is CASTLRSGTDTQYF. The CDR3 DNA reads TGCGCCAGCACCCTGAGGTCGGGCACAGATACGCAGTATTTT.

The chain recombines TRBV12-3 or TRBV12-4 with TRBJ2-6, with TRBD1 matching over 7 bases. V shed 6 bases, J shed 0 bases, and the junction held 5 bases outside the gene matches. This CDR3 has 16 amino acids. The CDR3, as DNA: TGTGCCAGCAGCCCGACAGGGCCCTCTGGGGCCAACGTCCTGACTTTC. It translates to CASSPTGPSGANVLTF.

V and J are TRBV29-1 and TRBJ2-7; 12 bases are shared with TRBD1. After removal of 3 bases from V and 1 base from J, the junction contained 7 bases not matched to a gene. This CDR3 region has 16 residues. Germline CDR1 is SQVTM and CDR2 is ANQGSEA. The CDR3 DNA reads TGCAGCGTTGATGGGGCGGGACAGGGGGCATCCTACGAGCAGTACTTC. Translated, it gives CSVDGAGQGASYEQYF.

This clonotype was seen more than once but under ten times. The V and J genes are TRBV28 and TRBJ1-2; 7 bases match TRBD1. This CDR3 spans 12 amino acids. V lost 8 bases, J lost 7 bases, and 7 bases stayed unmatched. The germline V gene has CDR1 MDHEN and CDR2 SYDVKM. Here the CDR3 DNA reads TGTGCCAGCCCTACGACAGGGAGTGGCTACACCTTC. Its protein product is CASPTTGSGYTF.

This clonotype was seen more than once but under ten times. The CDR3 here is CASSPSTEQGARNTEAFF. CDR3 nucleotides: TGTGCCAGCAGCCCATCGACCGAACAGGGGGCGAGAAACACTGAAGCTTTCTTT. The J gene is TRBJ1-1, the V gene TRBV3-1; 9 bases fit TRBD1. J lost 2 bases, V lost 4 bases, and 14 bases had no gene match. The CDR3 runs to 18 residues. Germline assignment: CDR1 LGHDT and CDR2 YNNKEL (reference sequence).

In its sample, this clonotype was seen a few times. Since no conserved phenylalanine or tryptophan closes the CDR3, a read error is the likely cause. This chain connects TRBV30 to TRBJ1-1; a weak D match, TRBD1 (5 bases). The V and J ends lost 3 bases and 0 bases respectively, with 11 bases between them. The CDR3 has 14 residues. Germline-derived CDR1 and CDR2 are GTSNPN and SVGIG (reference sequence). The DNA for the CDR3 is TGTGCCTGGAGCCCCGACAGCATGAACACTGAAGCTTTCCTT. Translation: CAWSPDSMNTEAFL.

This clonotype was observed a few times. V and J are TRBV11-1 and TRBJ2-7; the D gene is possibly TRBD1 (6 bases). Germline CDR1 and CDR2: SGHAT and FQDESV (reference sequence). The V end lost 3 bases, the J end lost 3 bases, and 18 bases lay between the germline ends. The CDR3 consists of 16 residues. As DNA, the CDR3 is TGTGCCAGCAGCTTGGTAGTTCGGGACACGGACTACGAGCAGTACTTC. Translation: CASSLVVRDTDYEQYF.

Many counts were recorded for this clonotype. The V call is TRBV2, the J call TRBJ1-2; TRBD1 aligns across 8 bases. CDR1 SNHLY and CDR2 FYNNEI come from the germline V gene. The J segment lost 4 bases and the V segment lost 6 bases, leaving 7 bases of the junction unmatched. This CDR3 is built from 14 residues. CDR3 loop: CASSQEQGGYGYTF. CDR3 nucleotide sequence: TGTGCCAGCAGCCAAGAACAGGGGGGCTATGGCTACACCTTC.

In this sample, this clonotype turned up many times. The chain links TRBV12-3 or TRBV12-4 to TRBJ2-5; 8 positions agree with TRBD1. Germline trimming cut 5 bases from V and 2 bases from J; bases unmatched to any gene: 4. The CDR3 covers 14 residues. The CDR3 sequence: CASSLGQGQETQYF. CDR3 nucleotide sequence: TGTGCCAGCAGTCTTGGACAGGGTCAAGAGACCCAGTACTTC.

The chain carries TRBV7-8 and TRBJ2-7; TRBD1 might be the D (5 bases). V was cut by 5 bases and J by 5 bases, with 19 bases left in between. The CDR3 totals 15 residues. Germline V gene data show CDR1 as SGHVS and CDR2 as FQNEAQ. CDR3 sequence (DNA): TGTGCCAGCAGCCCCAGAAGGCTAGGGGCCGACGAGCAGTACTTC. It translates to CASSPRRLGADEQYF.

This clonotype occurred a few times. This chain joins TRBV4-1 and TRBJ1-5, with 10 bases aligning to TRBD1. The ends lost 1 base at V and 6 bases at J; junction bases unmatched: 6. Germline V gene sequence: CDR1 MGHRA, CDR2 YSYEKL. The CDR3 totals 16 residues. CDR3 nucleotides: TGCGCCAGCAGCCAAGGTGGGACAGGGGTTATTCAGCCCCAGCATTTT. Translating gives CASSQGGTGVIQPQHF.

This clonotype was recorded many times. The V call is TRBV7-8, the J call TRBJ2-5; 9 bases map to TRBD1. J gave up 1 base and V 4 bases, and 28 bases lay outside the gene matches. The germline gives CDR1 SGHVS, CDR2 FQNEAQ. This CDR3 is built from 23 residues. The CDR3 DNA reads TGTGCCAGCAGCTACAACGTCCCGGGACAGGGTCGGCGTTCCCCAGAGTCCCAAGAGACCCAGTACTTC. It encodes CASSYNVPGQGRRSPESQETQYF.

This clonotype appeared a few times. This chain uses TRBV19 with TRBJ1-5, with D uncertain. Deletions cut 1 base from V and 7 bases from J, with 17 bases between. The CDR3 has 16 amino acids. Per the germline V gene, CDR1 is LNHDA and CDR2 is SQIVND (reference sequence). The CDR3 DNA is TGTGCCAGTAGTATAGCAAGTGGACTGGGGTTCCAGCCCCAGCATTTT. Protein product: CASSIASGLGFQPQHF.

This clonotype occurred many times. The chain employs TRBV6-2 or TRBV6-3 and TRBJ2-6; D is unclear. Germline V gene lookup returns CDR1 MNHEY and CDR2 SVGEGT. The CDR3 has 15 amino acids. V lost 6 bases and J lost 2, with 11 bases in between. The CDR3 reads CASSPYSPGANVLTF. Written as DNA, the CDR3 is TGTGCCAGCAGCCCGTATAGCCCTGGGGCCAACGTCCTGACTTTC.